This T cell receptor (beta chain) was observed in a study of T cell changes during pregnancy in multiple sclerosis. Germline assignment: CDR1 GTSNPN and CDR2 SVGIG (reference sequence). The CDR3 covers 15 residues. The V end lost 0 bases, the J end lost 4 bases, and 14 bases lay between the germline ends. This clone was seen only once. The repertoire was sequenced with immunoSEQ multiplex PCR; TCRdb's copy has only in-frame clones and lacks some. This table holds over 45,000 clones, around 90% found once. This TCR was recovered from a female donor with multiple sclerosis, enrolled in a pregnancy study. The rearrangement links TRBV30 to TRBJ2-3; D may be TRBD2 (6 bases). The specimen comprised CD4+ T cells from peripheral blood mononuclear cells, sampled in the first trimester of pregnancy. The CDR3 protein is CAWSVERAGADTQYF. In DNA form, the CDR3 reads TGTGCCTGGAGTGTTGAGCGGGCTGGGGCAGATACGCAGTATTTT. The complete variable domain, with remaining parts taken from reference TRBV30 and TRBJ2-3, reads SQTIHQWPATLVQPVGSPLSLECTVEGTSNPNLYWYRQAAGRGLQLLFYSVGIGQISSEVPQNLSASRPQDRQFILSSKKLLLSDSGFYLCAWSVERAGADTQYFGPGTRLTVL.